Below, 25 T cell receptor beta chains from the same sample are listed, as sequenced in a study of blood T cells in healthy people across ages. Using a J-beta primer mix together with a sample-barcoded 5' primer, a second PCR was run for roughly 6 to 11 cycles. TCRdb reprocessed the 5' RACE reads via MiXCR and lists one record per CDR3 protein. The sample holds about 780,000 distinct CDR3 sequences, 46% seen once. The material sequenced was blood. These receptor sequences come from a man older than 75 in good health.

With respect to this clonotype: A read error may produce the germline difference seen at one junction end. The chain employs TRBV7-6 and TRBJ1-5, with no clear D. The germline V gene encodes CDR1 SGHVS and CDR2 FNYEAQ. The CDR3 length is 15 residues. As DNA, the CDR3 is TGTGCCAGCGGCTTAGCACCCTATAGCAATCAGCCCCAGCATTTT. It translates to CASGLAPYSNQPQHF. Using reference TRBV7-6 and TRBJ1-5 for the parts outside the CDR3, the full variable domain is GAGVSQSPRYKVTKRGQDVALRCDPISGHVSLYWYRQALGQGPEFLTYFNYEAQQDKSGLPNDRFSAERPEGSISTLTIQRTEQRDSAMYRCASGLAPYSNQPQHFGDGTRLSIL.

The chain carries TRBV30 and TRBJ2-1; D call uncertain. V gave up 5 bases and J gave up 3 bases, with 8 bases separating them. Per germline, CDR1 GTSNPN and CDR2 SVGIG (reference sequence). This CDR3 region has 12 residues. CDR3 protein: CAWAALYNEQFF. In nucleotides, the CDR3 is TGTGCCTGGGCAGCCCTCTACAATGAGCAGTTCTTC.

The V gene is TRBV5-6, the J gene TRBJ1-1; D may be TRBD1 (5 bases). This CDR3 is 15 amino acids long. Germline V gene lookup returns CDR1 SGHDT and CDR2 YYEEEE. V shed 4 bases and J shed 1 base, with 14 bases lying between them. The CDR3 here is CASSIRETENTEAFF. Written as DNA, the CDR3 is TGTGCCAGCAGCATCAGAGAGACAGAGAACACTGAAGCTTTCTTT.

The chain joins TRBV20-1 to TRBJ1-2; D call uncertain. V lost 0 bases, J lost 1 base, and 6 bases lay in between. In germline, CDR1 is DFQATT, CDR2 SNEGSKA (reference sequence). The CDR3 length is 13 residues. This CDR3 is CSARDSVNYGYTF. The CDR3, as DNA: TGCAGTGCTAGAGATTCTGTTAACTATGGCTACACCTTC.

This clonotype was detected a few times. The V and J genes are TRBV12-3 or TRBV12-4 and TRBJ2-7; D remains unclear. CDR3 size: 16 residues. V gave up 7 bases and J gave up 3 bases, with 22 bases separating them. The chain's CDR3 is CASTGPAYPRVYEQYF. CDR3 DNA: TGTGCCAGCACCGGGCCCGCTTACCCTCGGGTCTACGAGCAGTACTTC.

CDR3 nucleotide sequence: TGTGCCAGCAGTACCAACATCGGACAGGGTGGTACTGAAGCTTTCTTT. The encoded protein is CASSTNIGQGGTEAFF. The chain combines TRBV12-3 or TRBV12-4 with TRBJ1-1, with 8 bases fitting TRBD1. The CDR3 contains 16 residues. The junction had 13 bases not matched to a gene; V was cut back by 5 bases and J by 5 bases.

The V call is TRBV10-3, the J call TRBJ2-1, with 9 bases fitting TRBD2. CDR1 is ENHRY and CDR2 is SYGVKD in the germline V gene. V lost 6 bases to trimming and J lost 5 bases; unmatched junction nucleotides: 11. The CDR3 extends over 16 amino acids. Here the CDR3 reads CAISPELAGPNNEQFF. CDR3 coding DNA: TGTGCCATCAGCCCGGAACTAGCGGGTCCGAACAATGAGCAGTTCTTC.

The chain employs TRBV20-1 and TRBJ1-1; 7 positions agree with TRBD1. The germline V gene encodes CDR1 DFQATT and CDR2 SNEGSKA (reference sequence). The CDR3 is 11 amino acids. V lost 5 bases, J lost 8 bases, and 5 bases stayed unmatched. The CDR3 loop is CSALGQLEAFF. In DNA form, the CDR3 reads TGCAGTGCTTTGGGACAGCTAGAAGCTTTCTTT.

The J gene is TRBJ2-1, the V gene TRBV25-1, with D maybe TRBD2 (6 bases). Trimming pared 5 bases from V and 8 bases from J, leaving 16 bases between. This CDR3 has 14 amino acids. Germline V gene lookup returns CDR1 MGHDK and CDR2 SYGVNS. The CDR3 region is CASSNTGAGDEQFF. In DNA, the CDR3 is TGTGCCAGCAGTAATACGGGAGCCGGCGATGAGCAGTTCTTC.

At least ten counts were recorded for this clonotype. The chain is built from TRBV29-1 and TRBJ1-1; D may be TRBD1 (6 bases). Looked up from germline, CDR1 is SQVTM and CDR2 is ANQGSEA. Trimming cost V 6 bases and J 3 bases, with 17 bases left between them. The CDR3 is made up of 14 amino acids. The CDR3 DNA sequence: TGCAGCGTCGATAAGACAGGATCCTACACTGAAGCTTTCTTT. It specifies CSVDKTGSYTEAFF.

The V and J genes are TRBV28 and TRBJ2-7; 9 nucleotides line up with TRBD2. Trimming removed 3 bases from V and 3 bases from J; junction bases left unmatched: 9. Germline V gene lookup returns CDR1 MDHEN and CDR2 SYDVKM. The CDR3 runs 16 residues. CDR3 residues: CASSLTRAGGYYEQYF. In nucleotides, the CDR3 is TGTGCCAGCAGTTTGACCCGAGCGGGAGGTTACTACGAGCAGTACTTC.

This chain joins TRBV3-1 and TRBJ2-7, with D unclear. In germline, CDR1 is LGHDT, CDR2 YNNKEL (reference sequence). V was clipped by 4 bases and J by 0 bases, with 16 bases between them. The CDR3 is 16 amino acids. As DNA, the CDR3 is TGTGCCAGCAGCCCAATATCAGGCCGAAGCTCCTACGAGCAGTACTTC. It yields the protein CASSPISGRSSYEQYF.

The rearrangement uses TRBV4-2 and TRBJ2-1, with D unclear. Germline CDR1 is LGHNA and CDR2 is YNFKEQ. The CDR3 contains 14 residues. With 4 bases removed from V and 3 bases from J, the gap between germline ends came to 10 bases. The CDR3 sequence: CASSPTPGYNEQFF. In DNA form, the CDR3 reads TGTGCCAGCAGCCCCACCCCGGGCTACAATGAGCAGTTCTTC.

This chain links TRBV30 with TRBJ1-6; D might be TRBD1 (6 bases). This CDR3 spans 18 amino acids. Trimming shortened V by 2 bases and J by 9 bases, and 26 bases separated the two germline ends. Per the germline V gene, CDR1 is GTSNPN and CDR2 is SVGIG (reference sequence). In DNA, the CDR3 is TGTGCCTGGAGTTTTATCAAGACAGGATCGTACCCATCTTCACCCCTCCACTTT. It codes for CAWSFIKTGSYPSSPLHF. The full variable domain, completed using reference TRBV30 and TRBJ1-6, is SQTIHQWPATLVQPVGSPLSLECTVEGTSNPNLYWYRQAAGRGLQLLFYSVGIGQISSEVPQNLSASRPQDRQFILSSKKLLLSDSGFYLCAWSFIKTGSYPSSPLHFGNGTRLTVT.

The chain combines TRBV5-1 with TRBJ2-5, with TRBD1 matching 7 bases. Germline trimming cut 4 bases from V and 5 bases from J; bases unmatched to any gene: 11. Germline CDR1 and CDR2: SGHRS and YFSETQ. The CDR3 spans 15 residues. CDR3 sequence reads: CASSVDRPSEETQYF. The CDR3 region has the DNA TGCGCCAGCAGCGTGGACAGGCCCAGTGAGGAGACCCAGTACTTC.

This clonotype was counted only a few times. The genes are TRBV4-2 and TRBJ1-2; D call uncertain. The CDR3 covers 13 residues. Per germline, CDR1 LGHNA and CDR2 YNFKEQ. Trimming shortened V by 0 bases and J by 4 bases, and 6 bases separated the two germline ends. The CDR3: CASSQDRLYGYTF. CDR3 nucleotides: TGTGCCAGCAGCCAAGACCGGCTCTATGGCTACACCTTC.

V is TRBV7-9 and J is TRBJ2-1, with D unclear. Germline CDR1 and CDR2: SEHNR and FQNEAQ (reference sequence). V was shortened by 0 bases and J by 2 bases, with 17 bases between the two germline ends. The CDR3 covers 18 residues. The CDR3 here is CASSLARAFISTYNEQFF. CDR3 bases: TGTGCCAGCAGCTTAGCGCGTGCCTTCATCAGCACCTACAATGAGCAGTTCTTC.

The rearrangement joins TRBV30 to TRBJ2-7, with a possible D match to TRBD2 (6 bases). Germline V gives CDR1 GTSNPN, CDR2 SVGIG (reference sequence). This CDR3 is built from 16 residues. V was clipped by 1 base and J by 0 bases, with 16 bases between them. This CDR3 reads CAWSDRGLPNSYEQYF. The CDR3 bases are TGTGCCTGGAGTGACCGCGGACTACCCAACTCCTACGAGCAGTACTTC.

As regards this clonotype: An end of the junction differs from the germline gene, which may be a read error. The CDR3 spells CASRVGGRLQETQYF. Written as DNA, the CDR3 is TGTGCCAGCCGCGTAGGCGGACGGTTACAAGAGACCCAGTACTTC. V usage is TRBV9 and J usage is TRBJ2-5; D is ambiguous. The CDR3 totals 15 residues. Germline CDR1 reads SGDLS; CDR2 reads YYNGEE.

The sample holds a few counts of this clonotype. The rearrangement uses TRBV11-1 and TRBJ2-5; TRBD1 matches at 7 bases. Germline V lookup: CDR1 SGHAT, CDR2 FQDESV (reference sequence). This CDR3 has 15 residues. The junction had 8 bases not matched to a gene; V was cut back by 5 bases and J by 2 bases. The DNA for the CDR3 is TGTGCCAGCAGCGCGAGACAGGGTTTACAAGAGACCCAGTACTTC. Its protein is CASSARQGLQETQYF.

About this clonotype: Mismatch with germline at one junction end may stem from a read error. The chain recombines TRBV7-9 with TRBJ2-3; the D is unclear. This CDR3 spans 15 amino acids. Germline lookup yields CDR1 SEHNR and CDR2 FQNEAQ (reference sequence). CDR3 loop: CASSAGLPSTDTQYF. DNA of the CDR3: TGTGCTAGCAGCGCCGGGCTACCCAGCACAGATACGCAGTATTTT. Full variable domain (missing parts from reference TRBV7-9 and TRBJ2-3): DTGVSQNPRHKITKRGQNVTFRCDPISEHNRLYWYRQTLGQGPEFLTYFQNEAQLEKSRLLSDRFSAERPKGSFSTLEIQRTEQGDSAMYLCASSAGLPSTDTQYFGPGTRLTVL.

V gene TRBV12-3 or TRBV12-4 combines with J gene TRBJ2-1; the D call may be TRBD1 or TRBD2 (5 bases each). The CDR3 has 15 amino acids. Deletions cut 6 bases from V and 5 bases from J, with 17 bases between. The CDR3 DNA sequence: TGTGCCAGCAGCGTCCGGGACGCAAAAAACAATGAGCAGTTCTTC. It translates to CASSVRDAKNNEQFF.

The chain carries TRBV29-1 and TRBJ1-2; a weak D match, TRBD1 (6 bases). Deletions cut 4 bases from V and 6 bases from J, with 15 bases between. The CDR3 runs 13 residues. From germline, CDR1 is SQVTM and CDR2 ANQGSEA. The CDR3 DNA reads TGCAGCGTTGGCGGAGCGGGGGCGGATGGCTACACCTTC. It encodes CSVGGAGADGYTF.

The J gene is TRBJ2-7, the V gene TRBV2; a weak D match, TRBD1 (6 bases). Near its end, the DNA agrees better with TRBJ2-5, so the J call may be wrong. The CDR3 covers 15 residues. Per the germline V gene, CDR1 is SNHLY and CDR2 is FYNNEI. The CDR3 reads CASSEQGQGIETQYF. As DNA, the CDR3 is TGTGCCAGCAGTGAACAGGGGCAGGGCATCGAGACCCAGTACTTC.

This chain connects TRBV27 to TRBJ2-5, with D unclear. Germline V gene sequence: CDR1 MNHEY, CDR2 SMNVEV (reference sequence). CDR3 length: 12 residues. Trimming pared 11 bases from V and 1 base from J, leaving 11 bases between. The CDR3 nucleotides are TGTGCCGGTTCCGCCTCCCAAGAGACCCAGTACTTC. Protein product: CAGSASQETQYF.